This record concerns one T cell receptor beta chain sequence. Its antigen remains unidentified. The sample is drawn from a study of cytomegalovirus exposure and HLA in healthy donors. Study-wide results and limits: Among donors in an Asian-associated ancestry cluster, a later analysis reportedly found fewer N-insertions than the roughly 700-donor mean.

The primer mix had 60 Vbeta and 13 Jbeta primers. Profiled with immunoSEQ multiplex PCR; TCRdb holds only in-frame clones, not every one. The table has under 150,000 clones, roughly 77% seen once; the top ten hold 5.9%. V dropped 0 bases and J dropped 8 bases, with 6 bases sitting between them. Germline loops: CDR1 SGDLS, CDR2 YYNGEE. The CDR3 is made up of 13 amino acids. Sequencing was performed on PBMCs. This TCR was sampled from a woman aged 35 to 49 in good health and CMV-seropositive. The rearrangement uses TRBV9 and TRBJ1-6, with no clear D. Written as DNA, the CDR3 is TGTGCCAGCAGCGTAGGAACGGATTCACCCCTCCACTTT. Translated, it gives CASSVGTDSPLHF.